This T cell receptor beta chain is from a study of OX40 agonist ivuxolimab in advanced cancers. Overall study: Males comprised around 80% of the group, whose mean age was approximately 60 years (range about 23 to 80).

General observations from the study: CD8+ T cells were the subset that, on average, had more expanded clones than CD4+.

Measured with immunoSEQ multiplex PCR; TCRdb has only the in-frame clones, and not every one. The table records roughly 51,000 clones, 75% to 90% of them present only once. Worth noting for this clone: Its specificity is unknown.

V was cut by 9 bases and J by 5 bases, with 2 bases left in between. The CDR3 covers 9 residues. Germline V gene data show CDR1 as LNHDA and CDR2 as SQIVND (reference sequence). The sequencing here drew on CD4+ or CD8+ T cells sorted from blood, taken in a trial of the OX40 agonist ivuxolimab. This clonotype was obtained from an adult with an advanced solid tumor such as melanoma, head and neck, liver or kidney cancer. The chain uses TRBV19 and TRBJ2-1, with D unclear. Here the CDR3 DNA reads TGTGCCAGCCACAATGAGCAGTTCTTC. Translated: CASHNEQFF.